Below, 31 T cell receptor beta chains from the same sample are listed, as sequenced in a study of T-cell reconstitution after alpha-beta-depleted transplantation in children. Unique molecular identifiers featured in how the TCRbeta library was prepared. TCRdb called the PCR reads again in MiXCR, with one record for every CDR3 protein. The sample records about 160,000 distinct CDR3 sequences, around 10% being singletons. This specimen was PBMCs, taken before TCRalphabeta/CD19-depleted stem cell transplant. Every receptor here comes from a boy aged 2 to 9 with acute myeloid leukemia, due to receive a stem cell transplant.

This clonotype was detected many times. The V gene is TRBV4-2, the J gene TRBJ2-1; the D gene is possibly TRBD2 (7 bases). The CDR3 totals 16 residues. The ends were cut back, 3 bases at V and 2 bases at J, with 14 bases in the middle. Per the germline V gene, CDR1 is LGHNA and CDR2 is YNFKEQ. In DNA form, the CDR3 reads TGTGCCAGCAGCCACTACGGGGGGCGGACCTACAATGAGCAGTTCTTC. This sequence encodes CASSHYGGRTYNEQFF.

This clonotype showed up many times. V is TRBV12-3 or TRBV12-4 and J is TRBJ1-2, with 9 bases fitting TRBD1. With 8 bases clipped from V and 8 bases from J, the junction kept 12 bases outside the gene matches. The length of the CDR3 is 14 residues. The CDR3 nucleotides are TGTGCCAGCTGCCGGGACAGGGCGTTGAGGGGCTACACCTTC. Its protein product is CASCRDRALRGYTF.

This clonotype was seen repeatedly, ten times or more. The rearrangement links TRBV20-1 to TRBJ1-6; 10 bases match TRBD1. Losses at the gene ends were 5 bases for V and 7 bases for J; bases not matched to a gene: 8. This CDR3 comprises 15 residues. Germline V gene sequence: CDR1 DFQATT, CDR2 SNEGSKA (reference sequence). The CDR3 sequence is CSASDRGYSNSPLHF. The DNA of the CDR3 is TGCAGTGCTTCGGACAGGGGGTATAGCAATTCACCCCTCCACTTT.

This clonotype was recorded at least ten times. The chain is built from TRBV29-1 and TRBJ2-5; D not resolved. Germline V gene data show CDR1 as SQVTM and CDR2 as ANQGSEA. The CDR3 spans 12 residues. The V end lost 3 bases, the J end lost 1 base, and 6 bases lay between the germline ends. Here the CDR3 DNA reads TGCAGCGTTGACCAGGCCCAAGAGACCCAGTACTTC. Encoded protein: CSVDQAQETQYF.

This clonotype was seen repeatedly, ten times or more. J is TRBJ2-1 and V is TRBV12-3 or TRBV12-4; D gene uncertain. Trimming shortened V by 4 bases and J by 7 bases, and 11 bases separated the two germline ends. The CDR3 has 13 amino acids. DNA for the CDR3: TGTGCCAGCAGTTCAGGCCTATGGAATGAGCAGTTCTTC. This translates into CASSSGLWNEQFF.

This clonotype was recorded at least ten times. This chain links TRBV12-3 or TRBV12-4 with TRBJ1-1, with D uncertain. The V end was cut by 2 bases, the J end by 1 base, with 20 bases between. The CDR3 loop spans 18 amino acids. CDR3 residues: CASSLRSRAFFPNTEAFF. The CDR3 bases are TGTGCCAGCAGTTTACGGAGTAGGGCCTTTTTTCCGAACACTGAAGCTTTCTTT.

This clonotype appeared many times. The CDR3 DNA reads as TGTGCCAGCAGTGATAGCGGGAGTTACAATGAGCAGTTCTTC. Protein sequence: CASSDSGSYNEQFF. The J gene is TRBJ2-1, the V gene TRBV6-1, with TRBD2 identical over 9 bases. Per germline, CDR1 MNHNS and CDR2 SASEGT. V was clipped by 3 bases and J by 4 bases; unmatched bases: 1. The CDR3 contains 14 residues.

This clonotype occurred many times. V and J are TRBV29-1 and TRBJ2-1; D may be TRBD2 (6 bases). The CDR3 covers 14 residues. V was trimmed by 7 bases and J by 2 bases, leaving 15 bases between them. Germline V lookup: CDR1 SQVTM, CDR2 ANQGSEA. The CDR3 DNA is TGCAGCGGCGAGACTAGGGGACCCTACAATGAGCAGTTCTTC. Protein product: CSGETRGPYNEQFF.

This clonotype was counted many times. This sequence joins TRBV10-3 and TRBJ2-5; D is ambiguous. The CDR3 is 12 residues long. V shed 4 bases and J shed 5 bases, with 8 bases lying between them. CDR1 ENHRY and CDR2 SYGVKD come from the germline V gene. The CDR3 sequence is CAISGVGETQYF. The CDR3 nucleotides are TGTGCCATCAGTGGAGTGGGCGAGACCCAGTACTTC.

At least ten counts were recorded for this clonotype. The chain uses TRBV5-1 and TRBJ1-1, with 7 bases matching TRBD1. The CDR3 contains 14 residues. The germline CDR1 and CDR2 sequences are SGHRS and YFSETQ. V trimming: 1 base; J trimming: 5 bases; junction bases outside the gene matches: 5. The CDR3 region has the DNA TGCGCCAGCAGCTTGTTGGAGGGGGCAACTGAAGCTTTCTTT. Its translation is CASSLLEGATEAFF.

In this sample, this clonotype turned up many times. J is TRBJ1-1 and V is TRBV20-1, with D unclear. Germline lookup yields CDR1 DFQATT and CDR2 SNEGSKA (reference sequence). This CDR3 region has 14 residues. V was clipped by 5 bases and J by 2 bases, with 15 bases between them. The CDR3 coding sequence is TGCAGTGCTGTGAAAGGAGTAACTAACACTGAAGCTTTCTTT. This codes for CSAVKGVTNTEAFF.

The table lists this clonotype with many counts. The chain carries TRBV6-2 or TRBV6-3 and TRBJ2-3, with TRBD2 identical over 9 bases. The CDR3 consists of 14 residues. Germline loops: CDR1 MNHEY, CDR2 SVGEGT. The V gene end was trimmed by 7 bases and the J gene end by 5 bases; junction bases not matched to a gene: 7. In nucleotides, the CDR3 is TGTGCCAGCACAAGACTAGCGGAAGGAGATACGCAGTATTTT. Its protein product is CASTRLAEGDTQYF.

This sequence joins TRBV5-1 and TRBJ1-1, with D possibly TRBD1 on 6 matching bases. CDR1 and CDR2 from the germline V gene are SGHRS and YFSETQ. The CDR3 runs to 17 residues. The V end was cut by 4 bases, the J end by 2 bases, with 21 bases between. The chain's CDR3 is CASSPPRSGDLNTEAFF. As DNA, the CDR3 is TGCGCCAGCAGCCCCCCCCGGTCAGGGGATCTTAACACTGAAGCTTTCTTT.

This clonotype appeared many times. V is TRBV28 and J is TRBJ1-2; tentatively, D is TRBD1 (5 bases). V was trimmed by 4 bases and J by 0 bases, leaving 12 bases between them. In germline, CDR1 is MDHEN, CDR2 SYDVKM. This CDR3 region has 15 residues. This CDR3 is CASSSRGGANYGYTF. The CDR3 DNA sequence: TGTGCCAGCAGTTCGCGGGGCGGCGCTAACTATGGCTACACCTTC.

As regards this clonotype: This may be a read error: a much more frequent sequence differs by one nucleotide. The rearrangement joins TRBV18 to TRBJ2-5; either TRBD1 or TRBD2 may supply D (5 bases each). V was cut by 0 bases and J by 7 bases, with 12 bases left in between. CDR1 is KGHSH and CDR2 is LQKENI in the germline V gene. The CDR3 has 14 amino acids. As DNA, the CDR3 is TGTGCCAGCTCACCACCGGGGGTAGAAGGGACCCAGTACTTC. This gives the protein CASSPPGVEGTQYF.

This clonotype was recorded at least ten times. This chain connects TRBV27 to TRBJ2-1; 11 bases match TRBD2. The V segment lost 6 bases and the J segment 3 bases; nucleotides outside the gene matches: 4. Germline-derived CDR1 and CDR2 are MNHEY and SMNVEV (reference sequence). The length of the CDR3 is 15 residues. CDR3 sequence reads: CASRITSGGYNEQFF. The CDR3 DNA follows: TGTGCCAGCAGAATTACTAGCGGGGGCTACAATGAGCAGTTCTTC.

This clonotype appeared many times. This chain joins TRBV7-2 and TRBJ2-1, with TRBD2 as a possible D gene (5 bases). V was shortened by 2 bases and J by 5 bases, with 19 bases between the two germline ends. Germline V gene lookup returns CDR1 SGHTA and CDR2 FQGNSA. CDR3 length: 17 residues. The CDR3 is CASSLSRGPSRHNEQFF. CDR3 DNA sequence: TGTGCCAGCAGCTTAAGTCGCGGGCCATCGCGCCACAATGAGCAGTTCTTC.

In its sample, this clonotype was seen many times. CDR3 sequence reads: CASSKAGGSTDTQYF. The CDR3 DNA reads as TGTGCCAGCAGCAAAGCGGGAGGAAGCACAGATACGCAGTATTTT. The genes are TRBV21-1 and TRBJ2-3; the D call of TRBD2 is as the table states it, not checked on the DNA. TRBV21-1 is designated a pseudogene. The CDR3 has 15 amino acids.

This clonotype was detected only a few times. The chain couples TRBV6-1 to TRBJ2-2; D is perhaps TRBD1 or TRBD2 (7 bases each). V was pared by 6 bases and J by 7 bases, with 18 bases between. From germline, CDR1 is MNHNS and CDR2 SASEGT. The CDR3 totals 15 residues. The CDR3 sequence is CASSPQGGPGGELFF. CDR3 coding DNA: TGTGCCAGCAGCCCCCAGGGGGGGCCGGGCGGGGAGCTGTTTTTT.

This clonotype was seen repeatedly, ten times or more. The V gene is TRBV5-6, the J gene TRBJ2-3; no firm D call. V was shortened by 0 bases and J by 4 bases, with 3 bases between the two germline ends. This CDR3 region has 12 residues. Looked up from germline, CDR1 is SGHDT and CDR2 is YYEEEE. The CDR3, as DNA: TGTGCCAGCAGCTTGGCTGCAGATACGCAGTATTTT. This sequence encodes CASSLAADTQYF.

This clonotype was seen repeatedly, ten times or more. J is TRBJ2-5 and V is TRBV3-1; 10 nucleotides agree with TRBD1. The CDR3 extends over 15 amino acids. The V gene's germline CDR1 is LGHDT and CDR2 YNNKEL (reference sequence). V was pared by 5 bases and J by 4 bases, with 7 bases of the junction left unmatched. The CDR3 DNA reads as TGTGCCAGCAGCAGTCGGACAGGGGGTGTAGAGACCCAGTACTTC. Protein product: CASSSRTGGVETQYF.

This clonotype was detected many times. The V call is TRBV18, the J call TRBJ2-3, with a weak D call TRBD1 (5 bases). The CDR3 covers 14 residues. CDR1 is KGHSH and CDR2 is LQKENI in the germline V gene. V lost 2 bases to trimming and J lost 4 bases, with 10 bases between them. CDR3 DNA: TGTGCCAGCTCACCAGGTCCAGGGTCAGATACGCAGTATTTT. Residues: CASSPGPGSDTQYF.

This clonotype was recorded at least ten times. V is TRBV11-2 and J is TRBJ2-4; TRBD2 agrees at 16 bases. This CDR3 comprises 19 residues. Trimming took 5 bases from V and 3 from J; bases not matched to a gene: 10. Germline V gene lookup returns CDR1 SGHAT and CDR2 FQNNGV. The CDR3 DNA reads TGTGCCAGCAGCCCGCAGGGACTAGCGGGAGGGCTCGGCAAAAACATTCAGTACTTC. Encoded protein: CASSPQGLAGGLGKNIQYF.

This clonotype has at least ten counts. J is TRBJ2-4 and V is TRBV10-3; possible D gene TRBD2, 5 bases. Trimming took 3 bases from V and 6 from J, leaving 6 bases between them. Germline lookup yields CDR1 ENHRY and CDR2 SYGVKD. CDR3 length: 12 amino acids. The CDR3 here is CAISDAGNIQYF. The CDR3 nucleotides are TGTGCCATCAGTGACGCGGGAAACATTCAGTACTTC.

This clonotype was detected many times. The chain joins TRBV20-1 to TRBJ2-5; D is unclear. CDR3 length equals 14 residues. Germline-derived CDR1 and CDR2 are DFQATT and SNEGSKA (reference sequence). V was trimmed by 0 bases and J by 2 bases, leaving 10 bases between them. The CDR3 nucleotides are TGCAGTGCTAGAGAGGTTGTGTTACAAGAGACCCAGTACTTC. It is translated as CSAREVVLQETQYF.

This clonotype was seen repeatedly, ten times or more. The chain links TRBV28 to TRBJ1-1, with no clear D. The CDR3 contains 13 residues. The germline V gene encodes CDR1 MDHEN and CDR2 SYDVKM. Trimming removed 6 bases at V and 1 base at J, with 9 bases between. The CDR3 region has the DNA TGTGCCAGCAGAGGAGGGCGGAACACTGAAGCTTTCTTT. It codes for CASRGGRNTEAFF.

As to this clonotype: A much larger clone is a single base away; this may be a read error. This chain links TRBV12-3 or TRBV12-4 with TRBJ2-1, with D perhaps given as TRBD1 or TRBD2 (5 bases each). Deletions cut 6 bases from V and 5 bases from J, with 14 bases between. The CDR3 consists of 14 residues. The CDR3 bases are TGTGCCAGCAGACATACCGGGACCCACAATGAGCAGTTCTTC. It encodes CASRHTGTHNEQFF.

This clonotype appeared a few times. The genes are TRBV11-2 and TRBJ2-1, with D possibly matching TRBD2 (7 bases). Germline-derived CDR1 and CDR2 are SGHAT and FQNNGV. The CDR3 has 17 residues. The V end was cut by 2 bases, the J end by 2 bases, with 16 bases between. The CDR3 nucleotides read TGTGCCAGCAGCTTATTGGTGATAGGGGGGGCCTACAATGAGCAGTTCTTC. Its translation is CASSLLVIGGAYNEQFF.

There are many counts of this clonotype. CDR3 amino acids: CASSLLEGEQFF. The CDR3, as DNA: TGCGCCAGCAGCCTGCTGGAGGGTGAGCAGTTCTTC. This chain uses TRBV5-1 with TRBJ2-1, with D perhaps TRBD2 (6 bases). Germline V CDR1 and CDR2: SGHRS, YFSETQ. Trimming left V 4 bases short and J 9 bases short, with 11 bases between. The CDR3 consists of 12 residues.

In its sample, this clonotype was seen many times. The chain uses TRBV20-1 and TRBJ2-7; D might be TRBD2 (5 bases). Trimming took off 6 bases at V and 5 bases at J, with 14 bases between the two ends. In germline, CDR1 is DFQATT, CDR2 SNEGSKA (reference sequence). The CDR3 length is 12 residues. In nucleotides, the CDR3 is TGCAGTGCCTTAATGGACTCTAACGAGCAGTACTTC. Encoded protein: CSALMDSNEQYF.

This clonotype was observed many times. This chain uses TRBV10-3 with TRBJ2-1; TRBD2 aligns across 8 bases. The CDR3 consists of 15 residues. V lost 5 bases, J lost 4 bases, and 7 bases stayed unmatched. Per germline, CDR1 ENHRY and CDR2 SYGVKD. CDR3 in amino acids: CAISTAGALYNEQFF. The CDR3 DNA sequence: TGTGCCATCAGTACAGCGGGAGCCCTTTACAATGAGCAGTTCTTC.